A selection of T cell receptor beta chains follows, all from one sample in a study of HIV-infected patients and healthy controls. One entry per CDR3 protein, called by TCRdb with MiXCR from the 5' RACE reads. The sample records 12,000 to 15,000 distinct CDR3 sequences, about 10% being singletons. The sequenced sample was blood. Source of these receptors: an adult in good health. The CDR3 runs from the conserved cysteine through the conserved F or W. The D gene is left open where the match is weak. Not every row has a clone size; where given, it reads once, few, many or a size class.

many,TRBV24-1,14,TRBJ2-7,TRBD2,TGTGCCACCAGCAGAAGCGGGGGTGGCCTCGAGCAGTACTTC,CATSRSGGGLEQYF
many,TRBV7-9,12,TRBJ2-7,-,TGTGCCACATCCGCCCGAGGGGCCGAGCAGTACTTC,CATSARGAEQYF
few,TRBV6-6,13,TRBJ2-3,-,TGTGCCAGCAGACCCGTCGTGGCAGATACGCAGTATTTT,CASRPVVADTQYF
many,TRBV10-2,15,TRBJ2-1,TRBD1,TGCGCCAGCAAACCCCCACAGGGGGCGCGGGATGAGCAGTTCTTC,CASKPPQGARDEQFF
-,TRBV5-1,14,TRBJ2-7,-,TGCGCCAGCAGCCTAGGGACCCAGGGAGCCGAGCAGTACTTC,CASSLGTQGAEQYF
medium-sized,TRBV6-4,14,TRBJ2-3,TRBD2,TGTGCCAGCAGTCTCTTGGGGGGGGAAGATACGCAGTATTTT,CASSLLGGEDTQYF
medium-sized,TRBV5-1,17,TRBJ2-2,-,TGCGCCAGCAGCTTAGGACACCGGGACACGAACACCGGGGAGCTGTTTTTT,CASSLGHRDTNTGELFF
many,TRBV12-3/TRBV12-4,13,TRBJ1-1,TRBD1,TGTGCCAGCAAAGACAGGGTTTTAACTGAAGCTTTCTTT,CASKDRVLTEAFF
many,TRBV7-9,20,TRBJ2-3,TRBD1,TGTGCCAGCAGCCACCTTACTCCAGGGGGCGACGTCCCCCTCACAGATACGCAGTATTTT,CASSHLTPGGDVPLTDTQYF
many,TRBV6-2/TRBV6-3,17,TRBJ1-5,-,TGTGCCAGCAGTTATTCGAGCGTACAGGGACTCAATCAGCCCCAGCATTTT,CASSYSSVQGLNQPQHF
many,TRBV6-2/TRBV6-3,16,TRBJ2-3,-,TGTGCCAGCAGTGACCCAGCTCCCGGTTCCACAGATACGCAGTATTTT,CASSDPAPGSTDTQYF
-,TRBV7-9,13,TRBJ2-1,TRBD1,TGTGCCAGCAGCTTGGGACAGTACAATGAGCAGTTCTTC,CASSLGQYNEQFF
many,TRBV7-3,15,TRBJ2-1,TRBD1,TGTGCCAGCAGCTTAGACAGGGGTAGCTACAATGAGCAGTTCTTC,CASSLDRGSYNEQFF
many,TRBV4-2,13,TRBJ1-1,TRBD1,TGTGCCAGCAGCCAAGGGGACAGGGGTGAAGCTTTCTTT,CASSQGDRGEAFF
medium-sized,TRBV5-1,16,TRBJ2-1,TRBD2,TGCGCCAGCAGCATGGCGGGAGGGCTCTCCTACAATGAGCAGTTCTTC,CASSMAGGLSYNEQFF
many,TRBV28,14,TRBJ1-5,TRBD1,TGTGCCAGCAGTCCCCGGACAGGAGATCAGCCCCAGCATTTT,CASSPRTGDQPQHF
medium-sized,TRBV7-6,13,TRBJ2-5,TRBD2,TGTGCCAGCAGGTCACTAGCGGGGGAGACCCAGTACTTC,CASRSLAGETQYF
many,TRBV3-1,16,TRBJ1-1,-,TGTGCCAGCAGTCGCACATACAGGTCAGGGTCAACTGAAGCTTTCTTT,CASSRTYRSGSTEAFF
-,TRBV5-1,14,TRBJ2-3,-,TGCGCCAGCAGCTTGGAATTAGACACAGATACGCAGTATTTT,CASSLELDTDTQYF
-,TRBV7-9,13,TRBJ1-1,-,TGTGCCAGCAGCTTATCGGTTAACACTGAAGCTTTCTTT,CASSLSVNTEAFF
many,TRBV7-9,14,TRBJ1-6,-,TGTGCCAGCCGCGGGGGGCTTGACAATTCACCCCTCCACTTT,CASRGGLDNSPLHF
few,TRBV12-3/TRBV12-4,14,TRBJ1-5,-,TGTGCCAGCAGCCAAGAGGGGGGGGTCCGGCCCCAGCATTTT,CASSQEGGVRPQHF
many,TRBV19,13,TRBJ2-1,-,TGTGCCAGCAGCCGACAGGCCTACAATGAGCAGTTCTTC,CASSRQAYNEQFF
many,TRBV11-2,11,TRBJ2-1,-,TGTGCCAGCAGCTTAGGGTTTGAGCAGTTCTTC,CASSLGFEQFF
many,TRBV25-1,14,TRBJ1-3,-,TGTGCCAGCAGTGAAGCAGGGTCTGGAAACACCATATATTTT,CASSEAGSGNTIYF
many,TRBV20-1,12,TRBJ2-1,TRBD2,TGCAGTGCCGGCCACGGACTAGCTCTGCAGTTCTTC,CSAGHGLALQFF
medium-sized,TRBV2,14,TRBJ1-1,-,TGTGCCAGCAGTGAAAGTACGGGGAACACTGAAGCTTTCTTT,CASSESTGNTEAFF
many,TRBV6-2/TRBV6-3,17,TRBJ2-3,-,TGTGCCAGCAGCCGGGCCCGGGTGGGGGCTAGCACAGATACGCAGTATTTT,CASSRARVGASTDTQYF
medium-sized,TRBV3-1,14,TRBJ1-2,TRBD1,TGTGCCAGCAGCCAACCACAGGGGAACTATGGCTACACCTTC,CASSQPQGNYGYTF
medium-sized,TRBV5-5,14,TRBJ1-4,-,TGTGCCAGCAGCCCTCTAGCGGTGGCTGAAAAACTGTTTTTT,CASSPLAVAEKLFF
many,TRBV24-1,15,TRBJ2-1,-,TGTGCCACCAGTGATTTTGGGGGAGCGGCGGGTGAGCAGTTCTTC,CATSDFGGAAGEQFF
many,TRBV6-2/TRBV6-3,12,TRBJ2-5,TRBD2,TGCGTAACCGGGACTAGAAGCGAGACCCAGTACTTC,CVTGTRSETQYF
many,TRBV15,15,TRBJ1-4,TRBD1,TGTGCCACCAGGCAGGACAGGGGGAAGTCGGAAAAACTGTTTTTT,CATRQDRGKSEKLFF
many,TRBV2,13,TRBJ2-1,-,TGTGCCAGCAAAGACCGCTCCTACAATGAGCAGTTCTTC,CASKDRSYNEQFF
-,TRBV5-1,17,TRBJ1-1,-,TGCGCCAGCAGCCCCCAATCGACCCATGGGATGAACACTGAAGCTTTCTTT,CASSPQSTHGMNTEAFF
many,TRBV20-1,12,TRBJ1-2,TRBD1,TGCAGTGCTAGAGAGGACAGGGACGGCTACACCTTC,CSAREDRDGYTF
many,TRBV4-1,14,TRBJ1-5,-,TGCGCCAGCAGCCAAGATTCCCCCCCCGGGCCCCAGCATTTT,CASSQDSPPGPQHF
-,TRBV20-1,13,TRBJ1-1,-,TGCAGTGGACGGGAGAGCTTGAACACTGAAGCTTTCTTT,CSGRESLNTEAFF
-,TRBV19,15,TRBJ2-2,TRBD1,TGTGCCAGTAGTTGGGACAGGATCAGGACCGGGGAGCTGTTTTTT,CASSWDRIRTGELFF
medium-sized,TRBV12-3/TRBV12-4,16,TRBJ2-4,TRBD2,TGTGCCAGCAGACTCCTAGCGGGAGAGGCCAAAAACATTCAGTACTTC,CASRLLAGEAKNIQYF
medium-sized,TRBV9,14,TRBJ2-3,-,TGTGCCAGCAGCGTATTGATACTTGGGGATACGCAGTATTTT,CASSVLILGDTQYF
-,TRBV6-6,16,TRBJ2-3,-,TGTGCCAGCTTCCCATACGACCTCAAGAGCACAGATACGCAGTATTTT,CASFPYDLKSTDTQYF
-,TRBV4-2,14,TRBJ1-4,-,TGTGCCAGCAGCGAAGACAGCCGTAATGAAAAACTGTTTTTT,CASSEDSRNEKLFF
medium-sized,TRBV20-1,14,TRBJ2-7,-,TGCAGTGCTATAGCGGCTAGCTCAGGGTACGAGCAGTACTTC,CSAIAASSGYEQYF
-,TRBV20-1,14,TRBJ2-3,-,TGCAGTGCTAGACACGACGTTCAGGTAGATACGCAGTATTTT,CSARHDVQVDTQYF
many,TRBV2,12,TRBJ1-2,-,TGTGCCAGGACAGAAGGGAACTATGGCTACACCTTC,CARTEGNYGYTF
many,TRBV6-1,14,TRBJ1-5,-,TGTGCCAGCACCACTTACAGACAGAATCAGCCCCAGCATTTT,CASTTYRQNQPQHF
medium-sized,TRBV5-1,15,TRBJ1-1,TRBD1,TGCGCCAGCAGCTTGGCCAAGGGGGCGAACACTGAAGCTTTCTTT,CASSLAKGANTEAFF
many,TRBV4-2,19,TRBJ1-3,TRBD1,TGTGCCAGCAGCGCCCGACAGGGGGCCTCAAACCTCTCTGGAAACACCATATATTTT,CASSARQGASNLSGNTIYF
many,TRBV3-1,17,TRBJ2-1,TRBD1,TGTGCCAGCAGCCAAGATGTCAAGGGGGCGAGCGACAATGAGCAGTTCTTC,CASSQDVKGASDNEQFF
many,TRBV6-1,14,TRBJ1-4,-,TGTGCCAGCAGGCTCACATGGGGTAATGAAAAACTGTTTTTT,CASRLTWGNEKLFF
many,TRBV7-9,13,TRBJ1-1,TRBD1,TGTGCCAGCAGCGAGGGGACAGTCACTGAAGCTTTCTTT,CASSEGTVTEAFF
many,TRBV12-3/TRBV12-4,14,TRBJ1-3,-,TGTGCCAGCAGCCTTACAGGCGGCGGAAACACCATATATTTT,CASSLTGGGNTIYF